The 11 T cell receptor beta chains below were found in one sample sequenced in a study of T cells after yellow fever vaccination. TCRdb itself ran the 5' RACE reads through MiXCR, one entry per CDR3 protein. The sample shows some 220,000 distinct CDR3 sequences, roughly 3% of them seen only once. The source material was CD4+ T cells sorted from PBMCs, sampled 10 days after the yellow fever booster vaccination. All receptors derive from a man between 18 and 35 years old who received the YFV17D yellow fever vaccine.

This clonotype turned up a few times. The J gene is TRBJ2-3, the V gene TRBV18; D is possibly TRBD1 or TRBD2 (6 bases each). The germline V gene has CDR1 KGHSH and CDR2 LQKENI. The V gene lost 4 bases and the J gene lost 6 bases, with 20 bases spanning the gap. The CDR3 runs to 16 residues. The CDR3 loop reads CASSHLSGPQGDTQYF. CDR3 in DNA: TGTGCCAGCTCACACTTAAGCGGGCCTCAGGGGGATACGCAGTATTTT. Filled out from reference TRBV18 and TRBJ2-3, the complete variable domain reads NAGVMQNPRHLVRRRGQEARLRCSPMKGHSHVYWYRQLPEEGLKFMVYLQKENIIDESGMPKERFSAEFPKEGPSILRIQQVVRGDSAAYFCASSHLSGPQGDTQYFGPGTRLTVL.

This clonotype was observed a few times. The V call is TRBV30, the J call TRBJ1-2; tentative D call: TRBD1 (5 bases). There are 13 residues in the CDR3. Trimming cost V 4 bases and J 4 bases, with 13 bases left between them. Germline CDR1 GTSNPN, CDR2 SVGIG (reference sequence). The CDR3 region is CAWIAGKSYGYTF. The CDR3 region has the DNA TGTGCCTGGATAGCAGGGAAGAGCTATGGCTACACCTTC.

The V gene is TRBV20-1, the J gene TRBJ2-1, with 14 positions matching TRBD2. Germline lookup yields CDR1 DFQATT and CDR2 SNEGSKA (reference sequence). V gave up 3 bases and J gave up 9 bases; unmatched junction bases: 4. This CDR3 spans 14 amino acids. CDR3 residues: CSASPGLAGGEQFF. CDR3 nucleotides: TGCAGTGCTAGTCCCGGACTAGCGGGGGGTGAGCAGTTCTTC.

The table lists this clonotype with many counts. This chain joins TRBV12-3 or TRBV12-4 and TRBJ1-6; D not certain. V was shortened by 3 bases and J by 6 bases, with 12 bases between the two germline ends. This CDR3 has 15 residues. This CDR3 is CASSLISAGNSPLHF. CDR3 DNA: TGTGCCAGCAGTTTGATTTCGGCTGGTAATTCACCCCTCCACTTT.

This clonotype was observed at least ten times. V usage is TRBV7-9 and J usage is TRBJ2-2, with TRBD1 identical over 8 bases. Trimming removed 3 bases from V and 6 bases from J; junction bases left unmatched: 6. Germline V gene sequence: CDR1 SEHNR, CDR2 FQNEAQ (reference sequence). The CDR3 extends over 15 amino acids. The CDR3: CASSFWTGSPGELFF. The CDR3 DNA reads as TGTGCCAGCAGCTTCTGGACAGGGTCCCCCGGGGAGCTGTTTTTT.

The genes are TRBV5-1 and TRBJ2-7; D perhaps matches TRBD1 (6 bases). Germline CDR1 is SGHRS and CDR2 is YFSETQ. Trimming removed 2 bases at V and 3 bases at J, with 12 bases between. The CDR3 totals 14 residues. The CDR3 DNA sequence: TGCGCCAGCAGCTTATCCAGGGGAAACTACGAGCAGTACGTC. This translates into CASSLSRGNYEQYV.

This clonotype was picked up a small number of times. The chain joins TRBV7-2 to TRBJ1-6; D may be TRBD1 (5 bases). V was clipped by 4 bases and J by 6 bases, with 16 bases between them. CDR1 is SGHTA and CDR2 is FQGNSA in the germline V gene. The CDR3 runs 16 residues. CDR3 residues: CASSWRGVPGNSPLHF. Written as DNA, the CDR3 is TGTGCCAGCAGCTGGCGGGGGGTCCCTGGTAATTCACCCCTCCACTTT.

The chain has TRBV19 and TRBJ2-7, with TRBD1 identical over 7 bases. This CDR3 is 15 amino acids long. The V segment lost 5 bases and the J segment 0 bases; nucleotides outside the gene matches: 7. Germline lookup yields CDR1 LNHDA and CDR2 SQIVND (reference sequence). CDR3 residues: CASSARDRGSYEQYF. The CDR3 bases are TGTGCCAGTAGTGCCCGGGACAGAGGCTCCTACGAGCAGTACTTC. The whole variable domain, remainder taken from reference TRBV19 and TRBJ2-7, is DGGITQSPKYLFRKEGQNVTLSCEQNLNHDAMYWYRQDPGQGLRLIYYSQIVNDFQKGDIAEGYSVSREKKESFPLTVTSAQKNPTAFYLCASSARDRGSYEQYFGPGTRLTVT.

This clonotype appeared a few times. The rearrangement uses TRBV19 and TRBJ1-3; D is ambiguous. V was shortened by 1 base and J by 0 bases, with 7 bases between the two germline ends. This CDR3 is 15 amino acids long. Germline CDR1 reads LNHDA; CDR2 reads SQIVND (reference sequence). CDR3 region: CASSIGPSSGNTIYF. The CDR3 DNA is TGTGCCAGTAGTATAGGTCCTAGCTCTGGAAACACCATATATTTT.

In its sample, this clonotype was seen a few times. CDR3 region: CASNQRSNEKLFF. Written as DNA, the CDR3 is TGTGCCAGCAACCAACGGAGTAATGAAAAACTGTTTTTT. The genes are TRBV7-9 and TRBJ1-4, with unresolved D. CDR3 length: 13 amino acids. Germline V CDR1 and CDR2: SEHNR, FQNEAQ (reference sequence). Trimming pared 7 bases from V and 4 bases from J, leaving 10 bases between.

This clonotype appeared many times. The chain is built from TRBV7-9 and TRBJ2-5, with 7 bases identical to TRBD2. The CDR3 is made up of 15 amino acids. The germline V gene has CDR1 SEHNR and CDR2 FQNEAQ (reference sequence). V trimming: 6 bases; J trimming: 0 bases; junction bases outside the gene matches: 7. As DNA, the CDR3 is TGTGCCAGCAGTCAAGGACTAGGGTACCAAGAGACCCAGTACTTC. Its translation: CASSQGLGYQETQYF.